The 3 T cell receptor beta chains below come from one sample, sequenced in a study of tumor-infiltrating lymphocytes in primary liver carcinoma. A primer matching the constant region was used to make TCR beta cDNA from approximately 0.55 ug of total RNA. Three rounds of nested multiplex PCR with slightly modified ARM-PCR produced TCR beta libraries. With TRBV1-TRBV30 forward primers and a C-beta reverse primer, the first two PCR rounds were run for roughly 10 cycles each. TCRdb re-derived calls from the multiplex PCR reads in MiXCR, one entry per CDR3 protein. The sample contains roughly 190,000 distinct CDR3 sequences, just under 85% of which appear only once. It was from 20-30 mg of unsorted bulk tissue that RNA and DNA were co-extracted. Material for sequencing was tumor tissue from primary liver carcinoma. All receptors come from a man in his forties or fifties with primary liver carcinoma and hepatitis B virus infection.

This clonotype was picked up a small number of times. Just one base apart from a much larger clone, this may be a read error. The gene calls are TRBV5-6 and TRBJ2-1; a possible D gene is TRBD2 (6 bases). Germline V CDR1 and CDR2: SGHDT, YYEEEE. The V end was cut by 4 bases, the J end by 7 bases, with 24 bases between. The CDR3 length is 17 residues. Here the CDR3 reads CASSLAGGAGNRNEQFF. As DNA, the CDR3 is TGTGCCAGCAGCCTAGCCGGGGGTGCGGGGAACAGAAATGAGCAGTTCTTC.

The rearrangement joins TRBV29-1 to TRBJ2-3; D is unclear. CDR3 length: 12 residues. Trimming cost V 1 base and J 6 bases, with 8 bases left between them. The germline V gene has CDR1 SQVTM and CDR2 ANQGSEA. This CDR3 is CSVEGPGDTQYF. The CDR3 region has the DNA TGCAGCGTTGAAGGCCCTGGGGATACGCAGTATTTT.

In regard to this clonotype: The CDR3 does not close with the conserved phenylalanine or tryptophan, likely indicating a read error. This chain uses TRBV28 with TRBJ1-5; the D is unclear. Germline CDR1 is MDHEN and CDR2 is SYDVKM. The CDR3 is made up of 15 amino acids. The V end was cut by 5 bases, the J end by 0 bases, with 11 bases between. CDR3 protein: CASSLPGLSNQPQHC. Written as DNA, the CDR3 is TGTGCCAGCAGTCTCCCAGGACTTAGCAATCAGCCCCAGCATTGT.